The T cell receptor (beta chain) under discussion was sequenced for a study of blood T cell repertoires in COVID-19. Overall study context: T cells, B-cell-depleted T cells, or PBMCs provided the cDNA or gDNA that served as material.

Authors' analysis steps: From reference gene primer amplification, estimates of nucleated cell counts were derived. Libraries were prepared by immunoSEQ multiplex PCR; TCRdb keeps only in-frame clonotypes and omits some of them. That table gives V, J and clone size, and the DNA gave D and trimming. The sample includes about 50,000 clones, around 85% of them seen just once. The germline V gene encodes CDR1 LNHDA and CDR2 SQIVND (reference sequence). V was cut by 0 bases and J by 5 bases, with 5 bases left in between. The CDR3 contains 13 residues. V gene TRBV19 combines with J gene TRBJ2-1; unclear D gene. Sequences were obtained from peripheral blood. This TCR came from a human donor in a cohort sampled during active COVID-19. CDR3 in DNA: TGTGCCAGTAGTATAGATCGGGACAATGAGCAGTTCTTC. Its translation: CASSIDRDNEQFF. The whole variable domain, remainder taken from reference TRBV19 and TRBJ2-1, is DGGITQSPKYLFRKEGQNVTLSCEQNLNHDAMYWYRQDPGQGLRLIYYSQIVNDFQKGDIAEGYSVSREKKESFPLTVTSAQKNPTAFYLCASSIDRDNEQFFGPGTRLTVL.